The present entry profiles one TCR beta chain with its context. Its antigen is not known. This sample is drawn from a study of CD8+CD57+ T cells in acquired aplastic anemia. Across the whole study: Sorted CD4+ and CD8+ cells yielded about 3.1 ug of DNA on average. Read counts for CD4+ cells (from healthy donors) averaged about 10.8 million.

Study observations and caveats: Overlap between patients and controls comprised 25 to 30 CD8+ CDR3 sequences.

Profiling of TCR beta VDJ combinations and CDR3 sequences used genomic DNA as template. In TCRdb, the reads were re-called with MiXCR into one record per CDR3 protein. The sample has some 240,000 distinct CDR3 sequences; roughly 33% are singletons. The V gene end was trimmed by 6 bases and the J gene end by 1 base; junction bases not matched to a gene: 10. The CDR3 is made up of 15 amino acids. CDR1 is DFQATT, CDR2 SNEGSKA, per germline (reference sequence). The receptor's source is a human donor in good health, serving as a control. V and J are TRBV20-1 and TRBJ1-1; 8 positions match TRBD1. Sequencing was done on a sample of sorted CD4+, CD8+, or CD8+CD57+ T cells (not recorded which) from PBMCs. CDR3 loop: CSANPAGTGNTEAFF. The CDR3 coding sequence is TGCAGTGCAAACCCCGCCGGGACAGGGAACACTGAAGCTTTCTTT.